The 8 T cell receptor beta chains given below trace back to one sample, sequenced in a study of radiation and T cells in renal cell carcinoma. The repertoire was sequenced with immunoSEQ multiplex PCR; TCRdb's copy has only in-frame clones and lacks some. The sample lists more than 8,000 clones, around three fifths occurring once. The treatment: 15 Gy SBRT to primary tumor, nephrectomy 4 weeks later. The sample in question was tumor tissue, obtained from a patient whose treatment included radiotherapy and nephrectomy. These receptors originate from a man aged 55 to 70 with renal cell carcinoma.

The chain links TRBV5-1 to TRBJ1-5; D call uncertain. Germline values: CDR1 SGHRS, CDR2 YFSETQ. V lost 0 bases and J lost 5, with 12 bases in between. The CDR3 contains 15 residues. The CDR3 sequence is CASSLDSPSDQPQHF. In DNA, the CDR3 is TGCGCCAGCAGCTTGGACTCCCCTTCTGATCAGCCCCAGCATTTT.

The V call is TRBV15, the J call TRBJ2-1, with D tentatively TRBD1 (7 bases). The CDR3 covers 15 residues. CDR1 and CDR2 (germline): LNHNV, YYDKDF (reference sequence). Deletions cut 5 bases from V and 6 bases from J, with 17 bases between. The CDR3 is CATSRRTGGFNEQFF. The CDR3 nucleotides are TGTGCCACCAGCCGGAGGACAGGAGGGTTCAATGAGCAGTTCTTC.

The V and J genes are TRBV5-1 and TRBJ1-3; 7 positions agree with TRBD1. There are 19 residues in the CDR3. Losses at the gene ends were 4 bases for V and 0 bases for J; bases not matched to a gene: 16. CDR1 is SGHRS, CDR2 YFSETQ, per germline. As DNA, the CDR3 is TGCGCCAGCAGCATCCGACAGGGCTTTAATTCCATCTCTGGAAACACCATATATTTT. Its protein product is CASSIRQGFNSISGNTIYF.

This clone occurred once. This sequence joins TRBV28 and TRBJ1-3, with a tentative D call TRBD1 (5 bases). The CDR3 sequence is 16 residues long. Trimming took off 8 bases at V and 0 bases at J, with 17 bases between the two ends. The V gene's germline CDR1 is MDHEN and CDR2 SYDVKM. CDR3 loop: CASLPGLPLSGNTIYF. The CDR3 region has the DNA TGTGCCAGCCTACCGGGACTGCCTCTCTCTGGAAACACCATATATTTT.

J is TRBJ2-7 and V is TRBV6-5; possibly TRBD1 for D (5 bases). V dropped 6 bases and J dropped 3 bases, with 6 bases sitting between them. This CDR3 is built from 11 residues. CDR1 is MNHEY, CDR2 SVGAGI, per germline. In DNA, the CDR3 is TGTGCCAGCAGAACAGGCTACGAGCAGTACTTC. Translated: CASRTGYEQYF.

As DNA, the CDR3 is TGTGCCAGCAGCTTAAGGGGGCCCCATGAAAAACTGTTTTTT. Protein product: CASSLRGPHEKLFF. The chain combines TRBV7-9 with TRBJ1-4, with 7 bases identical to TRBD1. The germline V gene encodes CDR1 SEHNR and CDR2 FQNEAQ (reference sequence). The CDR3 sequence is 14 residues long. V gave up 2 bases and J gave up 6 bases; unmatched junction bases: 3.

The chain uses TRBV7-9 and TRBJ2-7, with 7 bases lining up with TRBD2. The CDR3 is made up of 16 amino acids. The germline V gene has CDR1 SEHNR and CDR2 FQNEAQ (reference sequence). Germline trimming cut 2 bases from V and 5 bases from J; bases unmatched to any gene: 12. The CDR3 sequence is CASSLRSSGIADEQYF. The CDR3 nucleotides read TGTGCCAGCAGCTTACGGTCAAGCGGGATCGCCGACGAGCAGTACTTC.

This clone was observed a few times. CDR3 coding DNA: TGTGCCAGCAGTGCAGCCCTCGGGGGCGCGCGCACCGGGGAGCTGTTTTTT. It yields the protein CASSAALGGARTGELFF. The V gene is TRBV2, the J gene TRBJ2-2; the D gene could be TRBD1 or TRBD2 (6 bases each). This CDR3 is 17 amino acids long. Germline CDR1 reads SNHLY; CDR2 reads FYNNEI. Trimming shortened V by 4 bases and J by 4 bases, and 19 bases separated the two germline ends.